This T cell receptor (beta chain) was profiled in a study of patients and donors after allogeneic stem cell transplantation. This clonotype was counted ten times or more. TCRdb reanalysed the RT-PCR reads using MiXCR and keeps one entry per CDR3 protein. The sample shows a few hundred thousand distinct CDR3 sequences, 13% to 15% of them seen only once. The V end was cut by 0 bases, the J end by 3 bases, with 12 bases between. The germline gives CDR1 LGHNA, CDR2 YNFKEQ. The CDR3 contains 16 residues. This chain uses TRBV4-2 with TRBJ2-1; the D call may be TRBD1 or TRBD2 (6 bases each). The sequence derives from a human donor who was either an allogeneic HSCT recipient or a stem cell or donor lymphocyte infusion donor (not recorded which). It is not recorded whose cells these are; they may come from a transplant donor. Sequencing used blood, either unsorted or a sorted T cell fraction (not recorded which). In nucleotides, the CDR3 is TGTGCCAGCAGCCAAGATGGGGGCGGGGACTACAATGAGCAGTTCTTC. It is translated as CASSQDGGGDYNEQFF.